The rows below give T cell receptor beta chains drawn from one sample of a study of blood T cell repertoires in COVID-19. Sequencing was performed with immunoSEQ multiplex PCR; in TCRdb, only in-frame clones are kept and a portion is missing. The sample yields over 200,000 clones, about four fifths seen once. Sequenced input: peripheral blood. These receptors came from a man aged 50 to 60 with active or convalescent COVID-19. Each CDR3 is given with its conserved first and last residue. D genes are given only for firm matches. Only some rows state a clone size, as once, few, many or a class for expanded clones.

D	size	V	J	DNA	CDR3
.	.	TRBV6-6	TRBJ1-3	TGTGCCAGCAGTTATTGGACAGCCCAAAACACCATATATTTT	CASSYWTAQNTIYF
TRBD1	.	TRBV30	TRBJ1-5	TGTGCCCTGGACAGGGCTGGAGGCGGCAATCAGCCCCAGCATTTT	CALDRAGGGNQPQHF
.	.	TRBV19	TRBJ1-1	TGTGCCAGTACCATAGGAGGCCACACTGAAGCTTTCTTT	CASTIGGHTEAFF
.	.	TRBV27	TRBJ1-6	TGTGCCAGCAGGGCCGACTATAATTCACCCCTCCACTTT	CASRADYNSPLHF
.	once	TRBV6-6	TRBJ1-2	TGTGCCAGCAGTTTAACAGAGTATGGCTACACCTTC	CASSLTEYGYTF
TRBD2	.	TRBV7-9	TRBJ2-2	TGTGCCAGCAGCAAGCGGGGGGCCGACACCGGGGAGCTGTTTTTT	CASSKRGADTGELFF
.	.	TRBV5-8	TRBJ2-2	TGTGCCAGCAGCCCCGGGACAGGGGAGCTGTTTTTT	CASSPGTGELFF
TRBD2	.	TRBV4-2	TRBJ2-2	TGTGCCAGCAGCCAAAGTGTGGGACTAGCGGGCACCGGGGAGCTGTTTTTT	CASSQSVGLAGTGELFF
TRBD1	once	TRBV19	TRBJ2-2	TGTGCCAGTAGTAGGAGGGACAGGGCGTTCACCGGGGAGCTGTTTTTT	CASSRRDRAFTGELFF
TRBD1	.	TRBV27	TRBJ2-7	TGTGCCAGCAGTTTCAACAGGGGGCTGGGGGAGCAGTACTTC	CASSFNRGLGEQYF
TRBD1	.	TRBV7-9	TRBJ2-7	TGTGCCAGCAGCTTCCGGGACAGGGGTCCCGAGCAGTACTTC	CASSFRDRGPEQYF
.	.	TRBV6-1	TRBJ2-5	TGTGCCAGCAGTGACCCCCGGGGGGAGACCCAGTACTTC	CASSDPRGETQYF
.	.	TRBV28	TRBJ2-4	TGTGCCAGCAGTTTAACTTTGGGGCAGGGGGCCAAAAACATTCAGTACTTC	CASSLTLGQGAKNIQYF
.	.	TRBV19	TRBJ1-1	TGTGCCAGTAGCCTTACAGGTCCCACTGAAGCTTTCTTT	CASSLTGPTEAFF
.	.	TRBV7-9	TRBJ1-2	TGTGCCAGCAGCTTAGTAGGACCCTGGGGAGAGGGCTACACCTTC	CASSLVGPWGEGYTF
TRBD2	.	TRBV7-3	TRBJ2-1	TGTGCCAGCAGCTTAGTAGCGGGGGGGCCCCACAATGAGCAGTTCTTC	CASSLVAGGPHNEQFF
.	.	TRBV24-1	TRBJ1-2	TGTGCCACCAGTGATGACGGGACACCCTATGGCTACACCTTC	CATSDDGTPYGYTF
TRBD2	.	TRBV29-1	TRBJ2-7	TGCAGCGTTGAAGATCAAGCGGGGCTCCGGGGGGAGCAGTACTTC	CSVEDQAGLRGEQYF
TRBD1	.	TRBV27	TRBJ2-1	TGTGCCAGCAGTTTCTGGGGACAGACGGGCAATGAGCAGTTCTTC	CASSFWGQTGNEQFF
.	.	TRBV12-3/TRBV12-4	TRBJ2-7	TGTGCCAGCAGTTTCCGAGACAGCCAGCAGTACTTC	CASSFRDSQQYF
TRBD1	.	TRBV5-8	TRBJ1-2	TGTGCCAGCAGGGGACAGGGGGCAGATGGCTACACCTTC	CASRGQGADGYTF
TRBD1	.	TRBV30	TRBJ2-7	TGTGCCTGGACCGGGACAGGGAATTTCTACGAGCAGTACTTC	CAWTGTGNFYEQYF
TRBD2	.	TRBV6-6	TRBJ2-7	TGTGCCAGCAGCCAGACTAGCGGGTCCCGCTACGAGCAGTACTTC	CASSQTSGSRYEQYF
.	.	TRBV12-3/TRBV12-4	TRBJ1-2	TGTGCCAGCAGTTTCGGAGGCTTTAACTACACCTTC	CASSFGGFNYTF
TRBD2	.	TRBV6-1	TRBJ2-7	TGTGCCAGCAGTGGGCAACTAGCGGGGGGCGCTAGCTCCTACGAGCAGTACTTC	CASSGQLAGGASSYEQYF
.	.	TRBV6-6	TRBJ1-6	TGTGCCAGCATACACAGCTTAAATTCACCCCTCCACTTT	CASIHSLNSPLHF
TRBD1	.	TRBV5-1	TRBJ1-2	TGCGCCAGCAGCTTCACAGGGGGCGCGGATGGCTACACCTTC	CASSFTGGADGYTF